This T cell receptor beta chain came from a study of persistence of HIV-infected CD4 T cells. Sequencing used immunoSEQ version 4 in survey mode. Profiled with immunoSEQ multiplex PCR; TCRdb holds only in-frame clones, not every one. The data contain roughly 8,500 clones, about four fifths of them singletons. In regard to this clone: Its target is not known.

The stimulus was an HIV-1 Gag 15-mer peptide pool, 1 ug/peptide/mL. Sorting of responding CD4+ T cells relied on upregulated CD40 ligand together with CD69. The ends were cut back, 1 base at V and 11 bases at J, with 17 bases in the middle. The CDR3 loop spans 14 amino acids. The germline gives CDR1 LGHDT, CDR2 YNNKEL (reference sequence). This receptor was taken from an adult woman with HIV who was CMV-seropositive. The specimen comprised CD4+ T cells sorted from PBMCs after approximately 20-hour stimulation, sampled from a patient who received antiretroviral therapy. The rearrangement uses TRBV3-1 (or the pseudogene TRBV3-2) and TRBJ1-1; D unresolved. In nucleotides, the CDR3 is TGTGCCAGCAGCCAAGCCATGTCAGGACCATGGGCTTTCTTT. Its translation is CASSQAMSGPWAFF.